This T cell receptor (beta chain) was sequenced for a study of T cells after yellow fever vaccination. V was clipped by 4 bases and J by 4 bases, with 17 bases between them. Germline V gene data show CDR1 as SGHRS and CDR2 as YFSETQ. The CDR3 consists of 15 residues. TCRdb itself ran the 5' RACE reads through MiXCR, one entry per CDR3 protein. Of about 430,000 distinct CDR3 sequences detected, around 19% appear once; the ten largest clones hold about 18%. Findings and caveats of the study: Any FACS-sorted repertoire could hold abundant clonotypes that contaminate it from the bulk population. The CD4 and CD8 compartments had a small share of their clonotypes in common.

This clonotype was found many times. Its antigen is unknown. The sequencing used PBMCs, collected before the yellow fever booster vaccination. The J gene is TRBJ1-2, the V gene TRBV5-1; D not resolved. This TCR came from a man between 18 and 35 years old who received the YFV17D yellow fever vaccine. The CDR3 sequence: CASSPDGPPLYGYTF. The CDR3 region has the DNA TGCGCCAGCAGCCCGGACGGTCCCCCGCTCTATGGCTACACCTTC. Drawing the rest from reference TRBV5-1 and TRBJ1-2, the complete variable domain is KAGVTQTPRYLIKTRGQQVTLSCSPISGHRSVSWYQQTPGQGLQFLFEYFSETQRNKGNFPGRFSGRQFSNSRSEMNVSTLELGDSALYLCASSPDGPPLYGYTFGSGTRLTVV.